Each of the 23 T cell receptor beta chains below was sequenced from the same sample in a study of CD8 T cells in Susac syndrome. RNA amounts of roughly 0.5 to 1 ug underwent reverse transcription with random hexamers. Each CDR3 protein gets one entry after TCRdb re-called the immunoSEQ multiplex PCR reads with MiXCR. The repertoire includes under 150,000 distinct CDR3 sequences, 75% to 90% of them detected once, and about 0.51% sits in the top ten. Sequenced input: CD8+ T cells from PBMCs. These receptor sequences come from a human donor with multiple sclerosis.

In its sample, this clonotype was seen once. The V call is TRBV5-4, the J call TRBJ2-1; D not resolved. This CDR3 is built from 10 residues. CDR1 and CDR2 from the germline V gene are SGHNT and YYREEE (reference sequence). Trimming took 4 bases from V and 10 from J, leaving 6 bases between them. The CDR3 sequence: CASSPHEQFF. The CDR3 nucleotides are TGTGCCAGCAGCCCTCACGAGCAGTTCTTC. The variable domain in full, completed from reference TRBV5-4 and TRBJ2-1, reads ETGVTQSPTHLIKTRGQQVTLRCSSQSGHNTVSWYQQALGQGPQFIFQYYREEENGRGNFPPRFSGLQFPNYSSELNVNALELDDSALYLCASSPHEQFFGPGTRLTVL.

The chain is built from TRBV11-2 and TRBJ2-5; 7 bases are a match to TRBD1. The CDR3 has 17 amino acids. Trimming cost V 0 bases and J 1 base; bases outside gene matches: 8. Germline V gene lookup returns CDR1 SGHAT and CDR2 FQNNGV. The CDR3 DNA reads TGTGCCAGCAGCTTAGAAACCGGGACAGAGTCCCAAGAGACCCAGTACTTC. Its protein is CASSLETGTESQETQYF. Full variable domain (missing parts from reference TRBV11-2 and TRBJ2-5): EAGVAQSPRYKIIEKRQSVAFWCNPISGHATLYWYQQILGQGPKLLIQFQNNGVVDDSQLPKDRFSAERLKGVDSTLKIQPAKLEDSAVYLCASSLETGTESQETQYFGPGTRLLVL.

This chain uses TRBV5-6 with TRBJ2-2; no reliable D call. The CDR3 totals 11 residues. Trimming stripped 2 bases from V and 4 bases from J, with 0 bases between. Germline assignment: CDR1 SGHDT and CDR2 YYEEEE. This CDR3 reads CASSFTGELFF. The DNA for the CDR3 is TGTGCCAGCAGCTTCACCGGGGAGCTGTTTTTT.

This chain joins TRBV27 and TRBJ1-1; D gene ambiguous. Germline V gives CDR1 MNHEY, CDR2 SMNVEV (reference sequence). Between the trimmed V and J ends, which lost 2 bases and 3 bases, there was a span of 16 bases. This CDR3 region has 16 residues. CDR3 nucleotides: TGTGCCAGCAGTTTAAATTCGCAGGAGGGAGACACTGAAGCTTTCTTT. Residues: CASSLNSQEGDTEAFF.

The chain joins TRBV2 to TRBJ1-1; no clear D. Germline V lookup: CDR1 SNHLY, CDR2 FYNNEI. The CDR3 contains 11 residues. V was clipped by 11 bases and J by 2 bases, with 9 bases between them. The CDR3 here is CAGQTNTEAFF. As DNA, the CDR3 is TGTGCCGGCCAAACAAACACTGAAGCTTTCTTT.

The chain links TRBV29-1 to TRBJ1-2; D not certain. Trimming cost V 1 base and J 3 bases, with 9 bases left between them. Germline CDR1 and CDR2: SQVTM and ANQGSEA. The CDR3 length is 13 residues. CDR3 sequence (DNA): TGCAGCGTTGAAGGGGAGCTCGACTATGGCTACACCTTC. Protein product: CSVEGELDYGYTF.

This clonotype was seen just once. The chain is built from TRBV5-1 and TRBJ2-7; 8 positions match TRBD1. CDR1 SGHRS and CDR2 YFSETQ come from the germline V gene. With V trimmed by 4 bases and J by 3 bases, 9 bases remained unmatched. This CDR3 is built from 15 residues. The CDR3 nucleotides are TGCGCCAGCAGCCCTGCCGGGACAGGCCACTACGAGCAGTACTTC. Its translation: CASSPAGTGHYEQYF.

The chain joins TRBV19 to TRBJ1-4; D is unresolved. Germline V gives CDR1 LNHDA, CDR2 SQIVND (reference sequence). The V gene lost 2 bases and the J gene lost 5 bases, with 9 bases spanning the gap. The length of the CDR3 is 14 residues. CDR3: CASSIRALNEKLFF. In DNA, the CDR3 is TGTGCCAGTAGTATAAGGGCGCTGAATGAAAAACTGTTTTTT. The full variable domain, its missing parts supplied by reference TRBV19 and TRBJ1-4, is DGGITQSPKYLFRKEGQNVTLSCEQNLNHDAMYWYRQDPGQGLRLIYYSQIVNDFQKGDIAEGYSVSREKKESFPLTVTSAQKNPTAFYLCASSIRALNEKLFFGSGTQLSVL.

This chain links TRBV19 with TRBJ1-1; D gene uncertain. The germline CDR1 and CDR2 sequences are LNHDA and SQIVND (reference sequence). The CDR3 is 14 amino acids. Trimming shortened V by 0 bases and J by 5 bases, and 10 bases separated the two germline ends. CDR3 DNA sequence: TGTGCCAGTAGTATAGAAGGCCCGAAGACTGAAGCTTTCTTT. It specifies CASSIEGPKTEAFF.

The chain employs TRBV7-9 and TRBJ2-1; maybe TRBD2 (6 bases). Per germline, CDR1 SEHNR and CDR2 FQNEAQ (reference sequence). V was pared by 5 bases and J by 0 bases, with 17 bases between. The CDR3 is 17 amino acids. CDR3 DNA: TGTGCCAGCAGCCCCCTCCCGGGAGCAAGCTCCTACAATGAGCAGTTCTTC. Its translation: CASSPLPGASSYNEQFF.

This clonotype appeared a single time. The chain uses TRBV25-1 and TRBJ2-1; D is perhaps TRBD2 (7 bases). CDR3 length equals 15 residues. Germline CDR1 is MGHDK and CDR2 is SYGVNS. With 2 bases removed from V and 6 bases from J, the gap between germline ends came to 14 bases. In nucleotides, the CDR3 is TGTGCCAGCAGTGAAGGGGGGGGGCCTGCCAATGAGCAGTTCTTC. Amino acid sequence: CASSEGGGPANEQFF.

The chain employs TRBV7-2 and TRBJ1-3, with 7 positions matching TRBD1. Germline CDR1 and CDR2: SGHTA and FQGNSA. V lost 1 base, J lost 0 bases, and 9 bases stayed unmatched. This CDR3 is 18 amino acids long. Written as DNA, the CDR3 is TGTGCCAGCAGCTTAGGAGGGGGCATCCCCACCTCTGGAAACACCATATATTTT. This codes for CASSLGGGIPTSGNTIYF.

In its sample, this clonotype was seen once. The V call is TRBV13, the J call TRBJ1-1; TRBD1 matches 7 bases. Germline V gene data show CDR1 as PRHDT and CDR2 as FYEKMQ (reference sequence). The CDR3 contains 13 residues. With V trimmed by 5 bases and J by 11 bases, 11 bases remained unmatched. As DNA, the CDR3 is TGTGCCAGCAGCCGAGACGACAGGGAGGGTGCTTTCTTT. It encodes CASSRDDREGAFF.

This rearrangement joins TRBV12-3 or TRBV12-4 to TRBJ1-1; D may be TRBD1 (6 bases). This CDR3 is 16 amino acids long. The V and J ends lost 6 bases and 2 bases respectively, with 19 bases between them. In DNA, the CDR3 is TGTGCCAGCAGCCCCGGACAGCTCCGATTAAACACTGAAGCTTTCTTT. This encodes CASSPGQLRLNTEAFF.

This clonotype was seen more than once but under ten times. The rearrangement joins TRBV11-2 to TRBJ2-5; 7 bases are a match to TRBD2. The germline gives CDR1 SGHAT, CDR2 FQNNGV. The CDR3 is 14 amino acids. Unmatched junction bases numbered 3, after V lost 2 bases and J lost 3 bases. In DNA, the CDR3 is TGTGCCAGCAGCTTAACCAGCGGGAAAGAGACCCAGTACTTC. Translating it yields CASSLTSGKETQYF. Supplemented by reference TRBV11-2 and TRBJ2-5, the full variable domain reads EAGVAQSPRYKIIEKRQSVAFWCNPISGHATLYWYQQILGQGPKLLIQFQNNGVVDDSQLPKDRFSAERLKGVDSTLKIQPAKLEDSAVYLCASSLTSGKETQYFGPGTRLLVL.

The chain joins TRBV7-9 to TRBJ2-1; 11 bases match TRBD2. Per germline, CDR1 SEHNR and CDR2 FQNEAQ (reference sequence). The CDR3 has 15 amino acids. V was clipped by 5 bases and J by 4 bases; unmatched bases: 4. The CDR3 loop reads CASSKLAGVYNEQFF. CDR3 nucleotide sequence: TGTGCCAGCAGCAAACTAGCGGGAGTTTACAATGAGCAGTTCTTC.

This chain uses TRBV27 with TRBJ2-5, with 10 nucleotides matching TRBD2. The CDR3 sequence is 16 residues long. With V trimmed by 5 bases and J by 2 bases, 8 bases remained unmatched. CDR1 is MNHEY, CDR2 SMNVEV, per germline (reference sequence). The CDR3 bases are TGTGCCAGCAGTGCGGCACTAGCGGGACTACAAGAGACCCAGTACTTC. It is translated as CASSAALAGLQETQYF.

This clonotype was detected once. The chain carries TRBV4-3 and TRBJ2-1, with 13 bases identical to TRBD2. The CDR3 extends over 17 amino acids. Germline CDR1 and CDR2: LGHNA and YSLEER. The V and J ends lost 0 bases and 4 bases, in that order; junction bases with no gene match: 3. CDR3 region: CASSQDMTSGRYNEQFF. The CDR3 nucleotides are TGCGCCAGCAGCCAAGATATGACTAGCGGGAGGTACAATGAGCAGTTCTTC.

V is TRBV20-1 and J is TRBJ2-7; 7 bases are a match to TRBD2. CDR3 size: 15 residues. V lost 1 base, J lost 3 bases, and 9 bases stayed unmatched. CDR1 is DFQATT, CDR2 SNEGSKA, per germline (reference sequence). The CDR3 region is CSARGNRSGGYEQYF. The CDR3 coding sequence is TGCAGTGCTAGAGGGAACAGGTCGGGAGGCTACGAGCAGTACTTC.

This clonotype was detected only a few times. This chain links TRBV5-4 with TRBJ2-3; the D gene could be TRBD1 or TRBD2 (5 bases each). Deletions cut 2 bases from V and 1 base from J, with 11 bases between. Germline V gives CDR1 SGHNT, CDR2 YYREEE (reference sequence). This CDR3 has 15 residues. The CDR3 region has the DNA TGTGCCAGCAGCTTCCGGGACGGTCGCACAGATACGCAGTATTTT. Amino acids: CASSFRDGRTDTQYF.

The chain is built from TRBV24-1 and TRBJ2-2; D gene uncertain. The germline gives CDR1 KGHDR, CDR2 SFDVKD. The germline V and J ends were trimmed by 2 bases and 3 bases, with 9 bases remaining between them. This CDR3 has 15 amino acids. Here the CDR3 reads CATSDSDGDTGELFF. In DNA form, the CDR3 reads TGTGCCACCAGTGATTCGGACGGAGACACCGGGGAGCTGTTTTTT.

V usage is TRBV30 and J usage is TRBJ2-7, with D perhaps matching TRBD1 or TRBD2 (5 bases each). This CDR3 is 13 amino acids long. The germline CDR1 and CDR2 sequences are GTSNPN and SVGIG (reference sequence). V lost 2 bases to trimming and J lost 4 bases, with 12 bases between them. CDR3 DNA: TGTGCCTGGAGTTGGGGCGGAGGATACGAGCAGTACGTC. This sequence encodes CAWSWGGGYEQYV.

The J gene is TRBJ2-5, the V gene TRBV7-2; 7 bases align to TRBD2. Germline V gene lookup returns CDR1 SGHTA and CDR2 FQGNSA. The V and J ends lost 6 bases and 4 bases, in that order; junction bases with no gene match: 20. This CDR3 is 18 amino acids long. CDR3 DNA: TGTGCCAGCAGTCCCTGGGGAGAGGGCGGGAGAGTTAGAGAGACCCAGTACTTC. This codes for CASSPWGEGGRVRETQYF.